The 20 T cell receptor beta chains below were found in one sample sequenced in a study of blood T cell repertoires in COVID-19. Clones were read by immunoSEQ multiplex PCR, and TCRdb kept only the in-frame ones, dropping some. The top ten hold around 0.64% of the sample, which has 500,000 or so clones, about nine tenths seen once. The specimen was PBMCs or T cells enriched from blood (not recorded which). All receptors come from a woman aged 18 to 35 who had recovered from COVID-19.

This chain connects TRBV19 to TRBJ2-5; 8 bases fit TRBD1. The junction had 5 bases not matched to a gene; V was cut back by 5 bases and J by 3 bases. The CDR3 runs 14 residues. Germline CDR1 and CDR2: LNHDA and SQIVND (reference sequence). The CDR3: CASSGPDREETQYF. For the CDR3, the DNA is TGTGCCAGTAGTGGCCCGGACAGGGAAGAGACCCAGTACTTC.

V is TRBV12-5 and J is TRBJ2-1; weak D call: TRBD1 (5 bases). Trimming removed 6 bases from V and 3 bases from J, with 9 bases in between. Per the germline V gene, CDR1 is LGHNT and CDR2 is FRNRAP. This CDR3 comprises 13 residues. CDR3 residues: CASGRDLYNEQFF. CDR3 bases: TGTGCTAGTGGCAGGGATCTCTACAATGAGCAGTTCTTC.

V gene TRBV24-1 combines with J gene TRBJ1-4; TRBD1 might be the D (5 bases). The germline gives CDR1 KGHDR, CDR2 SFDVKD. Deletions cut 3 bases from V and 8 bases from J, with 15 bases between. This CDR3 is 15 amino acids long. DNA of the CDR3: TGTGCCACCAGTGATCCTGCGGGGGATGGGGAAAAACTGTTTTTT. This sequence encodes CATSDPAGDGEKLFF.

V usage is TRBV7-9 and J usage is TRBJ1-4, with D perhaps TRBD1 (6 bases). The CDR3 is 16 residues long. V was clipped by 6 bases and J by 6 bases, with 20 bases between them. Germline CDR1 SEHNR, CDR2 FQNEAQ (reference sequence). The CDR3, as DNA: TGTGCCAGCAGACCCCTCACAGGGCTAGACGATGAAAAACTGTTTTTT. It specifies CASRPLTGLDDEKLFF.

The sample holds one count of this clone. The chain links TRBV2 to TRBJ1-6; tentatively, D is TRBD1 (5 bases). CDR1 and CDR2 (germline): SNHLY, FYNNEI. V dropped 7 bases and J dropped 4 bases, with 11 bases sitting between them. This CDR3 is 14 amino acids long. The CDR3 reads CASKRQPYNSPLHF. As DNA, the CDR3 is TGTGCCAGCAAAAGACAGCCTTATAATTCACCCCTCCACTTT.

The chain links TRBV28 to TRBJ1-5, with D perhaps matching TRBD1 (6 bases). The CDR3 has 15 residues. Germline CDR1 is MDHEN and CDR2 is SYDVKM. The V and J ends lost 8 bases and 7 bases respectively, with 21 bases between them. The DNA of the CDR3 is TGTGCCAGCTCCGCCCCCGACAGGAGGAAACAGCCCCAGCATTTT. Translating it yields CASSAPDRRKQPQHF. Full variable domain (missing parts from reference TRBV28 and TRBJ1-5): DVKVTQSSRYLVKRTGEKVFLECVQDMDHENMFWYRQDPGLGLRLIYFSYDVKMKEKGDIPEGYSVSREKKERFSLILESASTNQTSMYLCASSAPDRRKQPQHFGDGTRLSIL.

CDR3 nucleotides: TGTGCCTGGAGTCGGGACTACGGGGGGACCCAGTACTTC. It is translated as CAWSRDYGGTQYF. V and J are TRBV30 and TRBJ2-5, with 7 positions matching TRBD2. V gave up 2 bases and J gave up 7 bases; unmatched junction bases: 7. Germline V gene data show CDR1 as GTSNPN and CDR2 as SVGIG (reference sequence). The CDR3 totals 13 residues.

The chain is built from TRBV3-1 (or the pseudogene TRBV3-2) and TRBJ1-3, with D maybe TRBD1 (5 bases). Germline V gene sequence: CDR1 LGHDT, CDR2 YNNKEL (reference sequence). Trimming pared 3 bases from V and 7 bases from J, leaving 13 bases between. This CDR3 is 14 amino acids long. The CDR3 DNA follows: TGTGCCAGCAGCCAGGGACGGCGGGGGAACACCATATATTTT. Translating it yields CASSQGRRGNTIYF.

The chain joins TRBV19 to TRBJ1-2; 8 bases align to TRBD1. With 7 bases clipped from V and 2 bases from J, the junction kept 9 bases outside the gene matches. This CDR3 is 15 amino acids long. CDR1 and CDR2 from the germline V gene are LNHDA and SQIVND (reference sequence). CDR3 protein: CASTPRTGLNYGYTF. CDR3 sequence (DNA): TGTGCCAGTACCCCCAGGACAGGGTTGAACTATGGCTACACCTTC.

This clone came up once. The chain combines TRBV3-1 (or the pseudogene TRBV3-2) with TRBJ2-7; TRBD1 matches 7 bases. Germline V gives CDR1 LGHDT, CDR2 YNNKEL (reference sequence). Losses at the gene ends were 0 bases for V and 6 bases for J; bases not matched to a gene: 5. The CDR3 contains 14 residues. The CDR3 reads CASSQEQGMGEQYF. The CDR3 region has the DNA TGTGCCAGCAGCCAAGAACAGGGGATGGGCGAGCAGTACTTC.

This chain links TRBV2 with TRBJ2-3; 7 bases are shared with TRBD1. Germline CDR1 SNHLY, CDR2 FYNNEI. The CDR3 covers 14 residues. After removal of 7 bases from V and 4 bases from J, the junction contained 8 bases not matched to a gene. CDR3 in amino acids: CASTFDRVPDTQYF. CDR3 in DNA: TGTGCCAGCACTTTCGACAGGGTTCCAGATACGCAGTATTTT.

The chain has TRBV11-3 and TRBJ2-3; no definite D call. This CDR3 contains 11 residues. Germline CDR1 reads SGHNT; CDR2 reads YENEEA. V gave up 4 bases and J gave up 6 bases, with 5 bases separating them. DNA for the CDR3: TGTGCCAGCAGCTCCGGGGATACGCAGTATTTT. Encoded protein: CASSSGDTQYF.

The J gene is TRBJ1-1, the V gene TRBV7-9; possible D gene TRBD1, 5 bases. Trimming left V 7 bases short and J 10 bases short, with 16 bases between. Per the germline V gene, CDR1 is SEHNR and CDR2 is FQNEAQ (reference sequence). The CDR3 runs 12 residues. The CDR3 here is CASTEQGWAAFF. Written as DNA, the CDR3 is TGTGCCAGCACGGAGCAGGGATGGGCAGCTTTCTTT.

V gene TRBV12-5 combines with J gene TRBJ2-2; 11 nucleotides match TRBD2. Germline trimming cut 4 bases from V and 1 base from J; bases unmatched to any gene: 2. The CDR3 runs to 16 residues. Germline V gene data show CDR1 as LGHNT and CDR2 as FRNRAP. The CDR3 is CASGYGLAGNTGELFF. CDR3 DNA: TGTGCTAGTGGTTACGGACTAGCGGGGAACACCGGGGAGCTGTTTTTT.

The chain is built from TRBV11-3 and TRBJ2-5; a possible D gene is TRBD2 (5 bases). Germline CDR1 SGHNT, CDR2 YENEEA. CDR3 length equals 14 residues. V lost 5 bases and J 4 bases, leaving 14 bases between the germline ends. The CDR3 is CASSPGREGETQYF. The DNA of the CDR3 is TGTGCCAGCAGCCCCGGCCGGGAAGGAGAGACCCAGTACTTC.

The V gene is TRBV12-5, the J gene TRBJ2-1, with TRBD2 matching 9 bases. In germline, CDR1 is LGHNT, CDR2 FRNRAP. The CDR3 consists of 15 residues. V gave up 3 bases and J gave up 4 bases; unmatched junction bases: 4. The CDR3 DNA sequence: TGTGCTAGTGGTTTCAGCGGGGGGCCATACAATGAGCAGTTCTTC. It codes for CASGFSGGPYNEQFF.

The J gene is TRBJ2-7, the V gene TRBV5-1; D not certain. The CDR3 sequence is 13 residues long. V lost 0 bases to trimming and J lost 6 bases, with 10 bases between them. Per germline, CDR1 SGHRS and CDR2 YFSETQ. The CDR3 DNA is TGCGCCAGCAGCTTGGGAGCAAATTTCGAGCAGTACTTC. This encodes CASSLGANFEQYF. Complete variable domain (other parts from reference TRBV5-1 and TRBJ2-7): KAGVTQTPRYLIKTRGQQVTLSCSPISGHRSVSWYQQTPGQGLQFLFEYFSETQRNKGNFPGRFSGRQFSNSRSEMNVSTLELGDSALYLCASSLGANFEQYFGPGTRLTVT.

The V and J genes are TRBV11-2 and TRBJ2-7, with 7 bases matching TRBD1. Germline trimming cut 0 bases from V and 10 bases from J; bases unmatched to any gene: 3. CDR1 is SGHAT, CDR2 FQNNGV, per germline. The CDR3 has 12 residues. The CDR3 DNA is TGTGCCAGCAGCTTAGAACAGGGGCTACAGTACTTC. This gives the protein CASSLEQGLQYF.

This chain links TRBV10-3 with TRBJ2-3, with D uncertain. Looked up from germline, CDR1 is ENHRY and CDR2 is SYGVKD. The CDR3 is made up of 16 amino acids. Deletions cut 4 bases from V and 4 bases from J, with 18 bases between. DNA of the CDR3: TGTGCCATCAGTGGACCCGTCGAGACAAGTGCAGATACGCAGTATTTT. Translation: CAISGPVETSADTQYF.

This sequence joins TRBV15 and TRBJ2-7; D ambiguous. This CDR3 spans 13 amino acids. CDR1 and CDR2 from the germline V gene are LNHNV and YYDKDF (reference sequence). V was trimmed by 6 bases and J by 4 bases, leaving 13 bases between them. In nucleotides, the CDR3 is TGTGCCACCAGTAACCGGGTCAGTTACGAGCAGTACTTC. Residues: CATSNRVSYEQYF.